This T cell receptor (beta chain) was captured by sequencing in a study of cytomegalovirus exposure and HLA in healthy donors. In its sample, this clone was seen once. An end of the junction does not agree with germline; a read error may underlie this. PCR primers comprised 60 Vbeta and 13 Jbeta primers. Repertoires were generated with immunoSEQ multiplex PCR, while TCRdb's copy carries only in-frame clones and drops some. Among about 130,000 clones, approximately 78% were seen once, and the ten largest hold around 0.99%. The sequenced material came from PBMCs. The receptor comes from a woman aged 25 to 39 in good health and CMV-seronegative.

The CDR3 loop is CASSSVGGSYGQYF. DNA for the CDR3: TGCGCCAGCAGCTCGGTCGGGGGGTCCTACGGGCAGTACTTC. The J gene is TRBJ2-7, the V gene TRBV5-1, with 7 bases matching TRBD2. Germline CDR1 reads SGHRS; CDR2 reads YFSETQ. This CDR3 spans 14 amino acids.